The 23 T cell receptor beta chains below all came from one sample that was sequenced in a study of T cell responses to AZD1222 COVID-19 vaccine (dated by TCRdb to the early 2020s). Library preparation employed the immunoSEQ multiplex PCR assay. Here the immuneACCESS table is served through TCRdb, limited to in-frame sequences with V and J called. Missing clones are a known gap in these copies; in checked studies unresolved V genes cover under half, and the rest lacks a known reason. The sample table lists 160,000 or so clones, about 89% of them with a count of one. Together, the top ten hold just over 9% of the sample. The time point label for this specimen denotes: about 28 days (+/-7) after the second vaccine dose. Sequences were derived from peripheral blood, sampled 28 days after the second AZD1222 dose. The receptor set was obtained from an adult who received the AZD1222 COVID-19 vaccine.

This chain links TRBV21-1 with TRBJ1-5; TRBD1, as called in the table, went unchecked against the DNA. TRBV21-1 is a pseudogene locus. The CDR3 covers 17 residues. The CDR3 DNA reads as TGTGCCAGCAGCAAAGCCCAGGGCCCCAATCCCCATCAGCCCCAGCATTTT. It specifies CASSKAQGPNPHQPQHF.

The chain couples TRBV5-8 to TRBJ2-5, with TRBD2 matching over 10 bases. With 0 bases clipped from V and 1 base from J, the junction kept 3 bases outside the gene matches. CDR3 length: 16 residues. Germline V gives CDR1 SGHTS, CDR2 YDEGEE. CDR3 residues: CASSLGTSGVQETQYF. The DNA for the CDR3 is TGTGCCAGCAGCTTGGGGACTAGCGGAGTCCAAGAGACCCAGTACTTC.

V and J are TRBV7-2 and TRBJ2-7; D ambiguous. CDR1 and CDR2 (germline): SGHTA, FQGNSA. This CDR3 comprises 14 residues. Trimming removed 0 bases from V and 6 bases from J, with 12 bases in between. CDR3 loop: CASSLAGYASEQYF. CDR3 DNA: TGTGCCAGCAGCTTAGCGGGGTATGCCTCCGAGCAGTACTTC.

The chain couples TRBV3-1 (or the pseudogene TRBV3-2) to TRBJ2-1, with D unclear. Germline lookup yields CDR1 LGHDT and CDR2 YNNKEL (reference sequence). The V end was cut by 7 bases, the J end by 8 bases, with 18 bases between. This CDR3 has 14 residues. The CDR3 DNA reads TGTGCCAGCAAGAGGCTCTCCGATGGGGATGAGCAGTTCTTC. It codes for CASKRLSDGDEQFF.

This chain joins TRBV7-9 and TRBJ2-4; 7 nucleotides match TRBD2. Trimming cost V 4 bases and J 1 base; bases outside gene matches: 1. This CDR3 spans 14 amino acids. The V gene's germline CDR1 is SEHNR and CDR2 FQNEAQ (reference sequence). This chain's CDR3 is CASSSGGAKNIQYF. CDR3 in DNA: TGTGCCAGCAGCTCCGGGGGGGCCAAAAACATTCAGTACTTC.

This chain connects TRBV15 to TRBJ2-1; D call uncertain. Trimming left V 0 bases short and J 9 bases short, with 18 bases between. This CDR3 has 16 residues. CDR1 is LNHNV and CDR2 is YYDKDF in the germline V gene (reference sequence). CDR3 coding DNA: TGTGCCACCAGCAGAGATCAAGGTGTCCGACCCCCTGAGCAGTTCTTC. Its protein product is CATSRDQGVRPPEQFF.

V usage is TRBV11-2 and J usage is TRBJ2-7; no firm D call. The germline CDR1 and CDR2 sequences are SGHAT and FQNNGV. The V end was cut by 0 bases, the J end by 7 bases, with 4 bases between. This CDR3 is 11 amino acids long. The DNA for the CDR3 is TGTGCCAGCAGCTTAGAGGTGGAGCAGTACTTC. It encodes CASSLEVEQYF.

The CDR3 region is CASSLRNNEQFF. The CDR3 DNA is TGTGCCAGCAGCCTACGTAACAATGAGCAGTTCTTC. V usage is TRBV6-6 and J usage is TRBJ2-1; D uncertain. This CDR3 has 12 residues. V lost 6 bases and J lost 5, with 8 bases in between. Germline lookup yields CDR1 MNHNY and CDR2 SVGAGI (reference sequence).

Turning to this clone: Other nucleotide sequences from this sample produce the same CDR3. The rearrangement joins TRBV5-1 to TRBJ1-1, with D hard to call. V lost 2 bases, J lost 1 base, and 6 bases lay in between. This CDR3 is built from 13 residues. Germline values: CDR1 SGHRS, CDR2 YFSETQ. The CDR3 loop reads CASSFRENTEAFF. The CDR3 nucleotides are TGCGCCAGCAGCTTTCGAGAGAACACTGAAGCTTTCTTT.

The V call is TRBV18, the J call TRBJ2-5, with no clear D. Per germline, CDR1 KGHSH and CDR2 LQKENI. V was cut by 3 bases and J by 7 bases, with 12 bases left in between. This CDR3 region has 13 residues. CDR3 DNA sequence: TGTGCCAGCTCACCGGACCCCATGGGGACCCAGTACTTC. Translation gives CASSPDPMGTQYF.

J is TRBJ2-1 and V is TRBV3-1 (or the pseudogene TRBV3-2), with D possibly matching TRBD2 (5 bases). The CDR3 spans 16 residues. The ends were cut back, 3 bases at V and 1 base at J, with 13 bases in the middle. Looked up from germline, CDR1 is LGHDT and CDR2 is YNNKEL (reference sequence). The DNA for the CDR3 is TGTGCCAGCAGCCACAACCCGGGGAGTTCCTACAATGAGCAGTTCTTC. Encoded protein: CASSHNPGSSYNEQFF.

J is TRBJ2-4 and V is TRBV2, with D unclear. Trimming cost V 6 bases and J 11 bases, with 17 bases left between them. Germline CDR1 SNHLY, CDR2 FYNNEI. The CDR3 extends over 13 amino acids. Here the CDR3 reads CASSERPRVFQYF. The CDR3 DNA follows: TGTGCCAGCAGCGAAAGACCGAGAGTTTTTCAGTACTTC.

V is TRBV20-1 and J is TRBJ1-1, with 7 bases identical to TRBD1. CDR3 length: 13 residues. V was pared by 3 bases and J by 4 bases, with 5 bases of the junction left unmatched. The germline gives CDR1 DFQATT, CDR2 SNEGSKA (reference sequence). The CDR3 reads CSASRQGLTEAFF. As DNA, the CDR3 is TGCAGTGCTAGTAGACAGGGTCTCACTGAAGCTTTCTTT.

The chain couples TRBV19 to TRBJ2-7; the D gene could be TRBD1 or TRBD2 (5 bases each). V shed 1 base and J shed 1 base, with 11 bases lying between them. The CDR3 sequence is 15 residues long. Germline CDR1 and CDR2: LNHDA and SQIVND (reference sequence). The CDR3 loop is CASSIGQGESYEQYF. CDR3 DNA sequence: TGTGCCAGTAGTATAGGGCAGGGAGAATCCTACGAGCAGTACTTC.

The chain carries TRBV15 and TRBJ2-5, with 8 bases that match TRBD1. Trimming cost V 0 bases and J 7 bases; bases outside gene matches: 7. The V gene's germline CDR1 is LNHNV and CDR2 YYDKDF (reference sequence). The CDR3 has 15 amino acids. The CDR3: CATSRDQSQGATQYF. CDR3 nucleotide sequence: TGTGCCACCAGCAGAGATCAGTCCCAGGGGGCGACCCAGTACTTC.

CDR3 in DNA: TGTGCCAGCAGTAATAACAGGGGGAGAAGTTACTATGGCTACACCTTC. Encoded protein: CASSNNRGRSYYGYTF. V usage is TRBV28 and J usage is TRBJ1-2, with 8 bases fitting TRBD1. The length of the CDR3 is 16 residues. Trimming took 5 bases from V and 3 from J; bases not matched to a gene: 11. CDR1 and CDR2 (germline): MDHEN, SYDVKM.

The V gene is TRBV28, the J gene TRBJ2-2; no reliable D call. Per the germline V gene, CDR1 is MDHEN and CDR2 is SYDVKM. CDR3 length: 12 amino acids. The V end lost 4 bases, the J end lost 4 bases, and 4 bases lay between the germline ends. The CDR3 coding sequence is TGTGCCAGCAGTTCCCCCACCGGGGAGCTGTTTTTT. The encoded protein is CASSSPTGELFF.

J is TRBJ2-7 and V is TRBV19, with D tentatively TRBD1 or TRBD2 (5 bases each). V lost 9 bases and J lost 4, with 19 bases in between. From germline, CDR1 is LNHDA and CDR2 SQIVND (reference sequence). CDR3 length: 14 amino acids. Written as DNA, the CDR3 is TGTGCCAGCTCAGAGGCAGGGAGAGCATACGAGCAGTACTTC. Translation: CASSEAGRAYEQYF.

The chain recombines TRBV5-1 with TRBJ1-2; 11 nucleotides agree with TRBD1. This CDR3 is 15 amino acids long. Germline V CDR1 and CDR2: SGHRS, YFSETQ. V shed 4 bases and J 8 bases; nucleotides not matched to a gene: 10. The CDR3 DNA is TGCGCCAGCAGCGACACTCCGGGACAGGGGGACGGCTACACCTTC. Encoded protein: CASSDTPGQGDGYTF.

The chain is built from TRBV6-1 and TRBJ2-2; TRBD1 matches 7 bases. The CDR3 spans 15 residues. J gave up 6 bases and V 1 base, and 5 bases lay outside the gene matches. Germline V lookup: CDR1 MNHNS, CDR2 SASEGT. As DNA, the CDR3 is TGTGCCAGCAGTGAAGAAAGCAGGGGGTCCGGGGAGCTGTTTTTT. Its protein product is CASSEESRGSGELFF.

This clone was observed a single time. This sequence joins TRBV5-1 and TRBJ2-2; D is uncertain. V lost 0 bases to trimming and J lost 5 bases, with 8 bases between them. Per the germline V gene, CDR1 is SGHRS and CDR2 is YFSETQ. There are 14 residues in the CDR3. CDR3 amino acids: CASSLEQRTGELFF. CDR3 DNA: TGCGCCAGCAGCTTGGAACAGCGAACCGGGGAGCTGTTTTTT.

V and J are TRBV10-3 and TRBJ2-3; D may correspond to TRBD1 or TRBD2 (6 bases each). From germline, CDR1 is ENHRY and CDR2 SYGVKD. This CDR3 contains 14 residues. The ends were cut back, 4 bases at V and 6 bases at J, with 14 bases in the middle. Here the CDR3 reads CAISGLGGRDTQYF. DNA for the CDR3: TGTGCCATCAGTGGTTTGGGGGGCCGGGATACGCAGTATTTT.

The chain is built from TRBV19 and TRBJ1-2; no reliable D call. Trimming shortened V by 4 bases and J by 7 bases, and 16 bases separated the two germline ends. The CDR3 has 14 amino acids. The germline V gene has CDR1 LNHDA and CDR2 SQIVND (reference sequence). The CDR3 reads CASSTIGTATGYTF. The CDR3 nucleotides are TGTGCCAGTAGTACAATCGGCACAGCCACTGGCTACACCTTC. Variable domain in full (rest from reference TRBV19 and TRBJ1-2): DGGITQSPKYLFRKEGQNVTLSCEQNLNHDAMYWYRQDPGQGLRLIYYSQIVNDFQKGDIAEGYSVSREKKESFPLTVTSAQKNPTAFYLCASSTIGTATGYTFGSGTRLTVV.